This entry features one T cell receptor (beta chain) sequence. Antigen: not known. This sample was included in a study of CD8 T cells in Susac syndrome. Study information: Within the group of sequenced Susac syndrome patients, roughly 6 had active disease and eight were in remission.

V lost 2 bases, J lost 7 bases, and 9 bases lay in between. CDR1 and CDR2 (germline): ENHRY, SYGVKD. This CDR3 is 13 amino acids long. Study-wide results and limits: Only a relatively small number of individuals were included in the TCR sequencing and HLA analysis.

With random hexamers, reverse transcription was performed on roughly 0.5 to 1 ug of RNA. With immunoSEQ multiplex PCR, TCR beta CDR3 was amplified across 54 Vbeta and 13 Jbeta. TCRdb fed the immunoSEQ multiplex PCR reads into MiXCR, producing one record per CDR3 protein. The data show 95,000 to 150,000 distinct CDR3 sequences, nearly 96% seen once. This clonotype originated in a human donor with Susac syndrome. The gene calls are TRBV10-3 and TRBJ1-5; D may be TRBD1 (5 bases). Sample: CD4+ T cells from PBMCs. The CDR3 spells CAISEAGVQPQHF. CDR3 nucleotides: TGTGCCATCAGTGAGGCGGGGGTCCAGCCCCAGCATTTT.